These 14 T cell receptor beta chains originate from one sample sequenced in a study of cytomegalovirus exposure and HLA in healthy donors. Amplification used 60 Vbeta primers and 13 Jbeta primers. Method: immunoSEQ multiplex PCR; TCRdb's copy keeps in-frame clones and lacks some. The sample has some 130,000 clones; approximately 64% are singletons. Sequences were obtained from PBMCs. These receptors all stem from a woman in her thirties or forties in good health and CMV-seronegative.

This clone showed up just a few times. V gene TRBV6-1 combines with J gene TRBJ1-2; no reliable D call. CDR3 length equals 13 residues. The V gene lost 6 bases and the J gene lost 7 bases, with 15 bases spanning the gap. The germline V gene encodes CDR1 MNHNS and CDR2 SASEGT. CDR3 region: CASSGSGLGGYTF. The CDR3 nucleotides read TGTGCCAGCAGCGGGTCCGGTTTGGGTGGCTACACCTTC.

This chain joins TRBV27 and TRBJ2-7; the D gene is possibly TRBD1 (6 bases). This CDR3 region has 13 residues. Germline V gene lookup returns CDR1 MNHEY and CDR2 SMNVEV (reference sequence). Trimming removed 3 bases from V and 4 bases from J, with 10 bases in between. The CDR3 nucleotides read TGTGCCAGCAGTTTTTTACAGGGATACGAGCAGTACTTC. It encodes CASSFLQGYEQYF.

The chain combines TRBV7-7 with TRBJ1-1; no clear D. CDR3 length: 16 amino acids. Trimming removed 5 bases from V and 0 bases from J, with 16 bases in between. The germline CDR1 and CDR2 sequences are SSHAT and FNYEAQ (reference sequence). The DNA of the CDR3 is TGTGCCAGCAGCCCATGGACTTCGGGTATGAACACTGAAGCTTTCTTT. It encodes CASSPWTSGMNTEAFF.

The chain employs TRBV5-4 and TRBJ1-1; 8 nucleotides agree with TRBD1. CDR1 is SGHNT, CDR2 YYREEE, per germline (reference sequence). V shed 4 bases, J shed 0 bases, and the junction held 11 bases outside the gene matches. CDR3 size: 17 residues. The CDR3 bases are TGTGCCAGCAGCCCCCCCCCGGGACAGGCCATGAACACTGAAGCTTTCTTT. Its translation is CASSPPPGQAMNTEAFF.

CDR3 residues: CASTPPGANVLTF. The CDR3 bases are TGTGCCAGTACCCCTCCTGGGGCCAACGTCCTGACTTTC. The chain is built from TRBV19 and TRBJ2-6; the D is unclear. This CDR3 is built from 13 residues. Per the germline V gene, CDR1 is LNHDA and CDR2 is SQIVND (reference sequence). Trimming left V 7 bases short and J 2 bases short, with 6 bases between.

This clone was seen only once. The chain carries TRBV6-1 and TRBJ1-5, with D possibly matching TRBD1 (6 bases). The CDR3 totals 13 residues. Germline-derived CDR1 and CDR2 are MNHNS and SASEGT. V lost 5 bases, J lost 4 bases, and 9 bases lay in between. The CDR3 spells CASSKQGNQPQHF. CDR3 coding DNA: TGTGCCAGCAGTAAACAGGGAAATCAGCCCCAGCATTTT.

The chain employs TRBV4-1 and TRBJ1-2; D possibly corresponds to TRBD1 (5 bases). Trimming took 0 bases from V and 1 from J, leaving 9 bases between them. The CDR3 is 15 residues long. Germline assignment: CDR1 MGHRA and CDR2 YSYEKL. In DNA, the CDR3 is TGCGCCAGCAGCCAAGACCAAAGGGGTAACTATGGCTACACCTTC. Translating it yields CASSQDQRGNYGYTF.

The chain uses TRBV5-1 and TRBJ1-1; D may be TRBD1 (6 bases). Germline values: CDR1 SGHRS, CDR2 YFSETQ. V gave up 6 bases and J gave up 4 bases, with 19 bases separating them. The CDR3 loop spans 15 amino acids. The CDR3 DNA reads as TGCGCCAGCAATTCTGGCAGGGGTCAGCCCACTGAAGCTTTCTTT. It yields the protein CASNSGRGQPTEAFF.

The CDR3 coding sequence is TGTGCCAGCAGCGTAGGGACTAGCCGACCGGGGGATACGCAGTATTTT. This translates into CASSVGTSRPGDTQYF. This chain connects TRBV9 to TRBJ2-3, with TRBD2 identical over 8 bases. V was pared by 0 bases and J by 6 bases, with 9 bases of the junction left unmatched. The CDR3 runs to 16 residues. From germline, CDR1 is SGDLS and CDR2 YYNGEE.

The CDR3: CASSLRGRNTEAFF. The CDR3 region has the DNA TGTGCCAGCAGCTTAAGGGGGCGCAACACTGAAGCTTTCTTT. V and J are TRBV7-8 and TRBJ1-1; TRBD1 matches 7 bases. Germline V gives CDR1 SGHVS, CDR2 FQNEAQ. Trimming cost V 2 bases and J 2 bases; bases outside gene matches: 2. This CDR3 is built from 14 residues.

This clone occurred a few times. This chain uses TRBV9 with TRBJ2-1, with D possibly being TRBD1 (6 bases). The V gene's germline CDR1 is SGDLS and CDR2 YYNGEE. Trimming removed 2 bases at V and 5 bases at J, with 23 bases between. CDR3 length: 18 residues. The DNA of the CDR3 is TGTGCCAGCAGCGTCAGACCCGGGACATCCGTCGGCAACAATGAGCAGTTCTTC. Its protein is CASSVRPGTSVGNNEQFF.

The gene calls are TRBV4-3 and TRBJ1-1; D is perhaps TRBD1 (6 bases). Germline V gene lookup returns CDR1 LGHNA and CDR2 YSLEER. V lost 8 bases to trimming and J lost 2 bases, with 18 bases between them. The CDR3 runs 15 residues. CDR3 protein: CASGHPDRPNTEAFF. Written as DNA, the CDR3 is TGCGCCAGCGGACACCCCGACAGGCCAAACACTGAAGCTTTCTTT.

The chain has TRBV5-1 and TRBJ2-5; 12 bases agree with TRBD2. The CDR3 totals 16 residues. J was trimmed by 3 bases and V by 4 bases; bases with no gene match: 7. The germline gives CDR1 SGHRS, CDR2 YFSETQ. The CDR3 DNA is TGCGCCAGCAGCGGAATAGGACTAGCGGGGAAAGAGACCCAGTACTTC. It codes for CASSGIGLAGKETQYF.

Written as DNA, the CDR3 is TGTGCCAGCAGCTCCCGACTAGCGGGGGGCCTGGATGAGCAGTTCTTC. Translating gives CASSSRLAGGLDEQFF. This chain uses TRBV7-6 with TRBJ2-1; 13 nucleotides match TRBD2. Germline V gene sequence: CDR1 SGHVS, CDR2 FNYEAQ. The CDR3 loop spans 16 amino acids. The ends lost 4 bases at V and 8 bases at J; junction bases unmatched: 8.